The 15 T cell receptor beta chains given below trace back to one sample, sequenced in a study of blood T cells in healthy people across ages. Together with a sample-barcoded 5' primer, a J-beta primer mix was included in a second PCR lasting about 7 to 12 cycles. TCRdb re-called the 5' RACE reads with MiXCR, one entry per CDR3 protein. The sample records about 1,600,000 distinct CDR3 sequences, 40% to 50% being singletons. The specimen was blood. Source of these receptors: a woman aged 18-35 years in good health.

The chain recombines TRBV7-2 with TRBJ2-1; D might be TRBD2 (6 bases). Trimming stripped 4 bases from V and 0 bases from J, with 10 bases between. In germline, CDR1 is SGHTA, CDR2 FQGNSA. CDR3 size: 15 residues. CDR3 in DNA: TGTGCCAGCAGCTACCTAGCGAGCTCCTACAATGAGCAGTTCTTC. Protein: CASSYLASSYNEQFF.

The rearrangement uses TRBV11-1 and TRBJ2-1, with 9 bases fitting TRBD1. With 4 bases clipped from V and 1 base from J, the junction kept 17 bases outside the gene matches. The CDR3 is 20 amino acids. Germline V lookup: CDR1 SGHAT, CDR2 FQDESV (reference sequence). The CDR3 protein is CASSSSPGQGLKSSYNEQFF. The CDR3 nucleotides are TGTGCCAGCAGCTCCTCTCCGGGACAGGGATTGAAGAGTTCCTACAATGAGCAGTTCTTC.

V is TRBV25-1 and J is TRBJ1-6; D gene unclear. Germline CDR1 MGHDK, CDR2 SYGVNS. V shed 8 bases and J shed 10 bases, with 15 bases lying between them. The CDR3 has 13 amino acids. The CDR3 DNA sequence: TGTGCCAGCTGCGAAACGGTGGGATCACCCCTCCACTTT. This translates into CASCETVGSPLHF. Supplemented by reference TRBV25-1 and TRBJ1-6, the full variable domain reads EADIYQTPRYLVIGTGKKITLECSQTMGHDKMYWYQQDPGMELHLIHYSYGVNSTEKGDLSSESTVSRIRTEHFPLTLESARPSHTSQYLCASCETVGSPLHFGNGTRLTVT.

The chain combines TRBV20-1 with TRBJ1-5; D is uncertain. The germline V gene has CDR1 DFQATT and CDR2 SNEGSKA (reference sequence). CDR3 length equals 16 residues. V was cut by 5 bases and J by 5 bases, with 22 bases left in between. The CDR3 sequence: CSADTRAWGGDQPQHF. As DNA, the CDR3 is TGCAGTGCTGATACTCGGGCCTGGGGTGGGGATCAGCCCCAGCATTTT.

This clonotype was counted only a few times. J is TRBJ1-1 and V is TRBV4-2; D not certain. Trimming took 1 base from V and 1 from J, leaving 7 bases between them. This CDR3 contains 14 residues. CDR1 and CDR2 (germline): LGHNA, YNFKEQ. CDR3 DNA: TGTGCCAGCAGCCAAGTTGGGCAGAACACTGAAGCTTTCTTT. Its translation is CASSQVGQNTEAFF.

There are a few counts of this clonotype. This rearrangement joins TRBV12-3 or TRBV12-4 to TRBJ2-5; 8 bases are shared with TRBD2. The better agreement between TRBJ2-7 and the DNA end casts doubt on the J call. CDR3 length: 15 residues. CDR3 coding DNA: TGTGCCAGCAGTTTCCGGAGACTAGCGTCTTACGAGCAGTACTTC. Translation: CASSFRRLASYEQYF.

This clonotype was found a few times. The junction does not match germline at one end; this may be a read error. The chain uses TRBV9 and TRBJ2-4; 9 nucleotides line up with TRBD2. The J call may be wrong; the DNA end is better matched by TRBJ2-5. The CDR3 totals 16 residues. In germline, CDR1 is SGDLS, CDR2 YYNGEE. CDR3 nucleotides: TGTGCCAGCAGCGTAGCTGCTAGCGGGGTACAAGGGACCCAGTACTTC. It specifies CASSVAASGVQGTQYF.

This clonotype turned up a few times. The V call is TRBV12-3 or TRBV12-4, the J call TRBJ2-7; the D gene is possibly TRBD2 (6 bases). This CDR3 is 14 amino acids long. Trimming removed 2 bases at V and 4 bases at J, with 12 bases between. The CDR3 DNA reads TGTGCCAGCAGTTTAAGGAGGGTGCGGTACGAGCAGTACTTC. It codes for CASSLRRVRYEQYF.

The gene calls are TRBV20-1 and TRBJ2-5; maybe TRBD1 (6 bases). This CDR3 spans 14 amino acids. Deletions cut 6 bases from V and 2 bases from J, with 16 bases between. Per germline, CDR1 DFQATT and CDR2 SNEGSKA (reference sequence). The CDR3 DNA reads TGCAGTGCGAGCCCGCAGGGGCTTCAAGAGACCCAGTACTTC. Translation: CSASPQGLQETQYF.

This clonotype has only a few counts. The rearrangement links TRBV20-1 to TRBJ2-3; TRBD2 aligns across 9 bases. CDR1 and CDR2 (germline): DFQATT, SNEGSKA (reference sequence). The CDR3 sequence is 17 residues long. The trim removed 3 bases at V and 3 bases at J, leaving 13 bases unmatched. In nucleotides, the CDR3 is TGCAGTGCTAGGGATAAGGGGGCGGGAGGGCCGACAGATACGCAGTATTTT. This codes for CSARDKGAGGPTDTQYF.

This clonotype was seen a handful of times. CDR3 sequence (DNA): TGTGCCAGCAGGCGGACAGGGGATTCACATGGTGGCTACACCTTC. Translating gives CASRRTGDSHGGYTF. V gene TRBV12-3 or TRBV12-4 combines with J gene TRBJ1-2; 9 nucleotides align to TRBD1. V lost 6 bases, J lost 7 bases, and 12 bases stayed unmatched. This CDR3 is 15 amino acids long.

CDR3 in DNA: TGTGCCAGCAGCCAGCTCGGGAGATCCGGTGAGCAGTACTTC. It is translated as CASSQLGRSGEQYF. V usage is TRBV3-1 and J usage is TRBJ2-7; D perhaps matches TRBD2 (6 bases). The CDR3 is made up of 14 amino acids. V was pared by 3 bases and J by 7 bases, with 16 bases between. Germline V gives CDR1 LGHDT, CDR2 YNNKEL (reference sequence).

The rearrangement links TRBV29-1 to TRBJ2-7, with 8 bases identical to TRBD2. Germline CDR1 reads SQVTM; CDR2 reads ANQGSEA. With V trimmed by 3 bases and J by 3 bases, 4 bases remained unmatched. This CDR3 has 13 residues. CDR3 nucleotide sequence: TGCAGCGTTGATCCCGGGAGGGGCTACGAGCAGTACTTC. Translation: CSVDPGRGYEQYF.

This clonotype appeared a few times. This rearrangement joins TRBV2 to TRBJ2-5; no clear D. V was shortened by 7 bases and J by 1 base, with 7 bases between the two germline ends. CDR3 length equals 12 residues. Germline lookup yields CDR1 SNHLY and CDR2 FYNNEI. The CDR3 DNA is TGTGCCAGCACAGGCACCCAAGAGACCCAGTACTTC. This sequence encodes CASTGTQETQYF.

This clonotype came up a few times. The genes are TRBV11-2 and TRBJ2-5; D gene ambiguous. Germline assignment: CDR1 SGHAT and CDR2 FQNNGV. The CDR3 covers 14 residues. Trimming took 4 bases from V and 7 from J, leaving 16 bases between them. CDR3 amino acids: CASSSPDSFGTQYF. CDR3 nucleotide sequence: TGTGCCAGCAGCTCCCCCGATAGCTTTGGGACCCAGTACTTC.